The clone carrying this TCR beta chain was observed a few times. Its antigen is unidentified. The sample comes from a study of cytomegalovirus exposure and HLA in healthy donors. The CDR3 loop spans 13 amino acids. V was pared by 5 bases and J by 4 bases, with 12 bases between. CDR1 is SEHNR and CDR2 is FQNEAQ in the germline V gene (reference sequence). The study's findings and limits: Excluded: some indistinguishable V segments such as TRBV6-2 and TRBV6-3.

The PCR made use of 60 Vbeta and 13 Jbeta primers. Assay used: immunoSEQ multiplex PCR; TCRdb lists only in-frame clones, some missing. This sample has 65,000 or so clones, with 60% to 80% found just once. This TCR was sampled from a man between 25 and 39 years old in good health and CMV-seronegative. The rearrangement uses TRBV7-9 and TRBJ2-7, with a possible D match to TRBD1 (6 bases). The sequenced sample was PBMCs. This CDR3 is CASSSQGRYEQYF. In DNA form, the CDR3 reads TGTGCCAGCAGCAGTCAGGGGCGGTACGAGCAGTACTTC.